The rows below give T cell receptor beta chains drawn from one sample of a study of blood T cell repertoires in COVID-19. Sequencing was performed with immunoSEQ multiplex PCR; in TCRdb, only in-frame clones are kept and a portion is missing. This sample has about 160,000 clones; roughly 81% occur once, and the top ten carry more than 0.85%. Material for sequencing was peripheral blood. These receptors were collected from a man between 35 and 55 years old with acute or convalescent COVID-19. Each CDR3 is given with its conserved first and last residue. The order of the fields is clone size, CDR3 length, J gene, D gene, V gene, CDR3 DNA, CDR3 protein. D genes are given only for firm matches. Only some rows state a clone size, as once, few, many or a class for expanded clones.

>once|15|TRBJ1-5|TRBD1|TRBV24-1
TGTGCCACCAGTGACGTCTCAGGGGGGAATCAGCCCCAGCATTTT
CATSDVSGGNQPQHF
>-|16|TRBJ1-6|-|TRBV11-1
TGTGCCAGCAGCTTATTAACGAGCTCCTATAATTCACCCCTCCACTTT
CASSLLTSSYNSPLHF
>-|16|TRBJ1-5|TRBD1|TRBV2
TGTGCCAGCAGTGGGACAGGCAACCTTCGAAATCAGCCCCAGCATTTT
CASSGTGNLRNQPQHF
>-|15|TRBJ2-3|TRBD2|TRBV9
TGTGCCAGCAGCTTTCTAGCGGGGGCGGGAGATACGCAGTATTTT
CASSFLAGAGDTQYF
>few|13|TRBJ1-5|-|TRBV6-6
TGTGCCAGCATCGGGGATAGCAATCAGCCCCAGCATTTT
CASIGDSNQPQHF
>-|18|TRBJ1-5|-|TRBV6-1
TGTGCCAGCAGTGAACAGGGGCGGGTTGGGGGTAGCAATCAGCCCCAGCATTTT
CASSEQGRVGGSNQPQHF
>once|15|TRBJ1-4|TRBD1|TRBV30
TGTGCCTGGAACGCAGGGGGCCAAAGTCGTGAAAAACTGTTTTTT
CAWNAGGQSREKLFF
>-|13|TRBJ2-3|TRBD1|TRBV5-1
TGCGCCAGCAGCTTGCAGGGGGTAGATACGCAGTATTTT
CASSLQGVDTQYF
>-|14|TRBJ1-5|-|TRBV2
TGTGCCAGCAGTCCTGTTAGGGGGAATCAGCCCCAGCATTTT
CASSPVRGNQPQHF
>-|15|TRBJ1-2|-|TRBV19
TGTGCCAGTAGTATCGACTCGCGGAGACAGTTTGGCTACACCTTC
CASSIDSRRQFGYTF
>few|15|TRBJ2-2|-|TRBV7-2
TGTGCCAGCAGCTTCACGGCGGGTAGAAGCGGGGAGCTGTTTTTT
CASSFTAGRSGELFF
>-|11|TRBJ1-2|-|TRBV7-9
TGTGCCAGCAGCTTACTCTATGGCTACACCTTC
CASSLLYGYTF
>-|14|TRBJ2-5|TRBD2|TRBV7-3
TGTGCCAGCAGCCCGAGCGGGGGGCTTGAGACCCAGTACTTC
CASSPSGGLETQYF
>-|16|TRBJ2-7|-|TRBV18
TGTGCCAGCTCACCACTGGGGGGGGCCGATCCCAACGAGCAGTACTTC
CASSPLGGADPNEQYF
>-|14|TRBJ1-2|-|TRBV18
TGTGCCAGCTCACCTCTCCAGGCTAACTATGGCTACACCTTC
CASSPLQANYGYTF
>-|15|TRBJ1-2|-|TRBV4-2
TGTGCCAGCAGCCAAGCGGGTCGGGGTTTACGGGGCTACACCTTC
CASSQAGRGLRGYTF
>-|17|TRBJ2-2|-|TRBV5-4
TGTGCCAGCAGCAGGGCGGGCAAACAACGCGACACCGGGGAGCTGTTTTTT
CASSRAGKQRDTGELFF
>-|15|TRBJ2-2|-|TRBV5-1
TGCGCCAGCAGCTTGACCCGGGAGTTTGGCGGGGAGCTGTTTTTT
CASSLTREFGGELFF
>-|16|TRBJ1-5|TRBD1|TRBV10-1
TGCGCCAGCAAGGGACAGGTTTTAATAAGCAATCAGCCCCAGCATTTT
CASKGQVLISNQPQHF
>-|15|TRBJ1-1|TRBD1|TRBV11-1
TGTGCCAGCAGCTTAGGGGACAGGGCTAACACTGAAGCTTTCTTT
CASSLGDRANTEAFF
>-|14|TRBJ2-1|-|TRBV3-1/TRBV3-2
TGTGCCAGCCGACATAGCCAGGGCTACAATGAGCAGTTCTTC
CASRHSQGYNEQFF
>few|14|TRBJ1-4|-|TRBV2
TGTGCCAGCAGCCACAGGGCCCTTAATGAAAAACTGTTTTTT
CASSHRALNEKLFF
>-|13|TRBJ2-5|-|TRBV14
TGTGCCAGCAGCCCTGGACTCCCTGAGACCCAGTACTTC
CASSPGLPETQYF
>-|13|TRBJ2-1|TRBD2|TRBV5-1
TGCGCCAGCAGCGGGGAGGGAGCGATTGAGCAGTTCTTC
CASSGEGAIEQFF
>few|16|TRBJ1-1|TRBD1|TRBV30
TGTGCCTGGAGCGAACAGGGGGTATATGTGGAAACTGAAGCTTTCTTT
CAWSEQGVYVETEAFF
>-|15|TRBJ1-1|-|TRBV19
TGTGCCAGTAGTATAGGACCGGGGGGGGGCACTGAAGCTTTCTTT
CASSIGPGGGTEAFF
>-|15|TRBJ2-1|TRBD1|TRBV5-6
TGTGCCAGCAGCTTGGTTCAGGGGACAGGGAATGAGCAGTTCTTC
CASSLVQGTGNEQFF
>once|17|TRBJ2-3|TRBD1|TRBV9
TGTGCCAGCAGCGTAGCGGGGGGGACAGGGGGCACAGATACGCAGTATTTT
CASSVAGGTGGTDTQYF
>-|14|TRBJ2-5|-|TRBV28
TGTGCCAGCAGTTTATCGGACAGTCTGGAGACCCAGTACTTC
CASSLSDSLETQYF
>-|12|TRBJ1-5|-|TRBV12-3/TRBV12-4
TGTGCCAGCAGTCCAGTCAATCAGCCCCAGCATTTT
CASSPVNQPQHF
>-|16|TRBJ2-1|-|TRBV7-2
TGTGCCAGCAGCTTCCGGACTAATCCGTCCTACAATGAGCAGTTCTTC
CASSFRTNPSYNEQFF
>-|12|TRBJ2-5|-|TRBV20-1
TGCAGTGCTAGTTCCGACCAAGAGACCCAGTACTTC
CSASSDQETQYF
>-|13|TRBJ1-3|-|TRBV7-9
TGTGCCAGCAGGTCCCTTTCTGGAAACACCATATATTTT
CASRSLSGNTIYF
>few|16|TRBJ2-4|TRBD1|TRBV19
TGTGCCAGTAGTAGGGGACAGCATCTAGCCAAAAACATTCAGTACTTC
CASSRGQHLAKNIQYF
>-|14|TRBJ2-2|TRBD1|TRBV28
TGTGCCAGCACTGGACAGGGGCTGGTCGGGGAGCTGTTTTTT
CASTGQGLVGELFF
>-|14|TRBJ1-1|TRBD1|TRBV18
TGTGCCAGCTCACCAGACAGGGCGTCCGGTGAAGCTTTCTTT
CASSPDRASGEAFF
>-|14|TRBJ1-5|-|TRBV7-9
TGTGCCACCGAGGGGGTAAGGAGCAATCAGCCCCAGCATTTT
CATEGVRSNQPQHF
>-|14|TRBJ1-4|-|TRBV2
TGTGCCAGCAGACAGGGTTCGTCTAATGAAAAACTGTTTTTT
CASRQGSSNEKLFF
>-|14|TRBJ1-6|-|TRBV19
TGTGCCAGTACCATTCAGGAGGGGAGGTCACCCCTCCACTTT
CASTIQEGRSPLHF
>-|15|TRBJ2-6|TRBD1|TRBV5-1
TGCGCCAGCAGTTCCCAGGGGGCTGGGGCCAACGTCCTGACTTTC
CASSSQGAGANVLTF
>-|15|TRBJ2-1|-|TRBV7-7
TGTGCTAGCAGCTTAGACGCGAGCTCCTACAATGAGCAGTTCTTC
CASSLDASSYNEQFF
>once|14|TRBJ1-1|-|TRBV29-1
TGCAGCCCCTCCAGAGGGGGTCTCGGGACTGAAGCTTTCTTT
CSPSRGGLGTEAFF
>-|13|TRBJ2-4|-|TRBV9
TGTGCCAGCAGCCCGCACTCTGAAAACATTCAGTACTTC
CASSPHSENIQYF
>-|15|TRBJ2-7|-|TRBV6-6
TGTGCCAGCAGCCGGACGGACAAGAGCTCCTACGAGCAGTACTTC
CASSRTDKSSYEQYF
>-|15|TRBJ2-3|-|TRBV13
TGTGCCAGCAGCTTAAGGGGGGGTCGGACAGATACGCAGTATTTT
CASSLRGGRTDTQYF
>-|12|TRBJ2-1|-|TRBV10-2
TGCGCCAGCGGTGCTAGCGTTCGTGGGCAGTTCTTC
CASGASVRGQFF
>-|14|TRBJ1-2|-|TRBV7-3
TGTGCCAGCAGCCCAGCCCGCGGGGTGGGGGGCTACACCTTC
CASSPARGVGGYTF
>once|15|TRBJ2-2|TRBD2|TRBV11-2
TGTGCCAGCAGCTCCTCTAGCGGAGACACCGGGGAGCTGTTTTTT
CASSSSSGDTGELFF
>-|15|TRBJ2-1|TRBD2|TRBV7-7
TGTGCTAGCAGCTTAGGAGCGGGGACTTACAATGAGCAGTTCTTC
CASSLGAGTYNEQFF
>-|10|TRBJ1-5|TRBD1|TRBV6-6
TGCAAAGACAGGGATCGGCCCCAGCATTTT
CKDRDRPQHF
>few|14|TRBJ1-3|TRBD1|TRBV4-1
TGCGCCAGCAGCACAGGGGGGACTGGAAACACCATATATTTT
CASSTGGTGNTIYF
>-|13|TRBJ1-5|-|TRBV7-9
TGTGCCAGCAGCTTCGGGGGTGATCAGCCCCAGCATTTT
CASSFGGDQPQHF
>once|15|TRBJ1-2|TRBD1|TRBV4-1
TGCGCCAGCAGCCAAGGAGGGACAGGGAATTATGGCTACACCTTC
CASSQGGTGNYGYTF
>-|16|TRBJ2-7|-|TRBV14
TGTGCCAGCAGCCAAGGTGCCCAAGGGAGTGGTCGTGAGCAGTACTTC
CASSQGAQGSGREQYF
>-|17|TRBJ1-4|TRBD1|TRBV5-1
TGCGCCAGCAGCTCGGAACTCCGGGACAGGCCTTATGAAAAACTGTTTTTT
CASSSELRDRPYEKLFF
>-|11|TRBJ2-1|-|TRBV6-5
TGTGCCGCCCGGTCTTACAATGAGCAGTTCTTC
CAARSYNEQFF
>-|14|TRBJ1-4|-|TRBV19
TGTGCCAGTAGTATCTCCGGTATCGGGGAAAAACTGTTTTTT
CASSISGIGEKLFF
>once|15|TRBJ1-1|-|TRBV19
TGTGCCAGTACCCCAAAATCTCAGGGGAGCACTGAAGCTTTCTTT
CASTPKSQGSTEAFF
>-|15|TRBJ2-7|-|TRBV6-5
TGTGCCAGCAGTTACTCGGGGAGTAGTTCCTACGAGCAGTACTTC
CASSYSGSSSYEQYF